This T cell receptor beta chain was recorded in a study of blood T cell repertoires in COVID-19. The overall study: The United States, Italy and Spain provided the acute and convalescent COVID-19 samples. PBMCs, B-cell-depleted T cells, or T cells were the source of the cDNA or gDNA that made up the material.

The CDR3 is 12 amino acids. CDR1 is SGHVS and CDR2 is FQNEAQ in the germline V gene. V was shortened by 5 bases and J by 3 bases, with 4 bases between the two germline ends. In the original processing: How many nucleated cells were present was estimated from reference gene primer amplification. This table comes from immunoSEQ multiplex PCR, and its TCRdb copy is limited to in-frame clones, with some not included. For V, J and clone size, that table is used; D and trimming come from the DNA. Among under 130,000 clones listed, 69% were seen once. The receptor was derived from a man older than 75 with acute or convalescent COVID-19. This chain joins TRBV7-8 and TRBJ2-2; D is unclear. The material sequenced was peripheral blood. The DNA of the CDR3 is TGTGCCAGCAGCCCCTACACCGGGGAGCTGTTTTTT. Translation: CASSPYTGELFF.